This passage covers 28 T cell receptor beta chains from one sample sequenced in a study of T-cell memory formation after mild COVID-19. TCRdb re-called the 5' RACE reads with MiXCR, one entry per CDR3 protein. This sample has 250,000 to 300,000 distinct CDR3 sequences, with 15% to 20% found just once. Sequenced: PBMCs or a T cell subset sorted from them (not recorded which). Source of these receptors: a man aged 18 to 29 who had mild COVID-19 (a few samples of this study predate the infection). Cell type and time point are not known.

This clonotype was observed a few times. One end of the junction varies from germline; a read error may be responsible. The genes are TRBV20-1 and TRBJ1-3; D gene ambiguous. The CDR3 length is 14 residues. The germline V gene has CDR1 DFQATT and CDR2 SNEGSKA (reference sequence). The CDR3 DNA reads TGCAGGGCTAGAGGTGACCACTCTGGAAACACCATATATTTT. Translated: CRARGDHSGNTIYF.

This clonotype appeared a few times. The chain combines TRBV5-4 with TRBJ2-6; possibly TRBD2 for D (7 bases). The CDR3 runs to 16 residues. V was trimmed by 2 bases and J by 2 bases, leaving 11 bases between them. The germline V gene has CDR1 SGHNT and CDR2 YYREEE (reference sequence). The DNA of the CDR3 is TGTGCCAGCAGCTTAGGGGGGGCAGCTGGGGCCAACGTCCTGACTTTC. Protein product: CASSLGGAAGANVLTF. The full variable domain, in which reference TRBV5-4 and TRBJ2-6 provide the parts outside the CDR3, is ETGVTQSPTHLIKTRGQQVTLRCSSQSGHNTVSWYQQALGQGPQFIFQYYREEENGRGNFPPRFSGLQFPNYSSELNVNALELDDSALYLCASSLGGAAGANVLTFGAGSRLTVL.

There are a few counts of this clonotype. The rearrangement links TRBV4-3 to TRBJ2-1; D assignment may be TRBD1 or TRBD2 (6 bases each). Germline assignment: CDR1 LGHNA and CDR2 YSLEER. This CDR3 is built from 15 residues. Trimming took off 4 bases at V and 3 bases at J, with 13 bases between the two ends. The CDR3 region is CASSPQRGVYNEQFF. CDR3 coding DNA: TGCGCCAGCAGCCCCCAGAGGGGGGTCTACAATGAGCAGTTCTTC.

The chain employs TRBV9 and TRBJ2-1; 9 bases are a match to TRBD1. Germline CDR1 reads SGDLS; CDR2 reads YYNGEE. V shed 1 base and J 9 bases; nucleotides not matched to a gene: 5. CDR3 size: 14 residues. The CDR3 DNA follows: TGTGCCAGCAGCGTATGGACAGGGGAAACTGAGCAGTTCTTC. It encodes CASSVWTGETEQFF.

The chain has TRBV10-2 and TRBJ1-3; 8 bases line up with TRBD1. The V segment lost 6 bases and the J segment 0 bases; nucleotides outside the gene matches: 1. Looked up from germline, CDR1 is WSHSY and CDR2 is SAAADI. The CDR3 runs 14 residues. DNA for the CDR3: TGCGCCAGCAGGGGGACAGGCTCTGGAAACACCATATATTTT. It codes for CASRGTGSGNTIYF.

The rearrangement joins TRBV5-1 to TRBJ1-1; D is undetermined. The V and J ends lost 0 bases and 11 bases respectively, with 14 bases between them. The CDR3 is made up of 13 amino acids. Germline loops: CDR1 SGHRS, CDR2 YFSETQ. As DNA, the CDR3 is TGCGCCAGCAGCTTGGAGGCAGTTAGGAAGGCTTTCTTT. Translated, it gives CASSLEAVRKAFF.

The rearrangement joins TRBV9 to TRBJ1-5; D is undetermined. The CDR3 loop spans 14 amino acids. V was clipped by 4 bases and J by 3 bases, with 11 bases between them. Germline V gene data show CDR1 as SGDLS and CDR2 as YYNGEE. In DNA form, the CDR3 reads TGTGCCAGCAGCCTCTCGGCAACCAATCAGCCCCAGCATTTT. As protein: CASSLSATNQPQHF.

This rearrangement joins TRBV5-1 to TRBJ1-1; D perhaps matches TRBD1 (6 bases). Germline V CDR1 and CDR2: SGHRS, YFSETQ. The CDR3 spans 14 residues. V dropped 5 bases and J dropped 6 bases, with 17 bases sitting between them. CDR3 coding DNA: TGCGCCAGCAGAGCCGAGACAGGCCTTTCTGAAGCTTTCTTT. Amino acid sequence: CASRAETGLSEAFF.

This clonotype showed up many times. V and J are TRBV7-2 and TRBJ2-7; D gene unclear. Trimming removed 6 bases at V and 2 bases at J, with 11 bases between. Germline CDR1 reads SGHTA; CDR2 reads FQGNSA. The CDR3 runs 13 residues. In DNA form, the CDR3 reads TGTGCCAGCAGAGGTCGGGCACCCTACGAGCAGTACTTC. Its protein product is CASRGRAPYEQYF. Supplemented by reference TRBV7-2 and TRBJ2-7, the full variable domain reads GAGVSQSPSNKVTEKGKDVELRCDPISGHTALYWYRQSLGQGLEFLIYFQGNSAPDKSGLPSDRFSAERTGGSVSTLTIQRTQQEDSAVYLCASRGRAPYEQYFGPGTRLTVT.

In DNA form, the CDR3 reads TGTGCCAGCAGTGAAGCACCCGGACTAGCGGGGGGCTCCTACGAGCAGTACTTC. Protein sequence: CASSEAPGLAGGSYEQYF. The genes are TRBV2 and TRBJ2-7; 14 bases are shared with TRBD2. In germline, CDR1 is SNHLY, CDR2 FYNNEI. The CDR3 length is 18 residues. The junction had 4 bases not matched to a gene; V was cut back by 0 bases and J by 0 bases.

The rearrangement joins TRBV6-2 or TRBV6-3 to TRBJ2-7; maybe TRBD2 (5 bases). The CDR3 runs 14 residues. Germline V lookup: CDR1 MNHEY, CDR2 SVGEGT. The V end lost 2 bases, the J end lost 7 bases, and 15 bases lay between the germline ends. CDR3 in amino acids: CASSYRLARREQYF. CDR3 DNA: TGTGCCAGCAGTTACCGTCTAGCACGACGGGAGCAGTACTTC.

This clonotype came up a few times. The CDR3 here is CASSSQGGPSTDTQYF. Here the CDR3 DNA reads TGTGCCAGCAGTTCTCAAGGGGGCCCAAGCACAGATACGCAGTATTTT. The chain is built from TRBV6-5 and TRBJ2-3; 7 nucleotides line up with TRBD1. The CDR3 totals 16 residues. With V trimmed by 4 bases and J by 0 bases, 7 bases remained unmatched. Germline values: CDR1 MNHEY, CDR2 SVGAGI.

J is TRBJ2-2 and V is TRBV2; no definite D call. The CDR3 length is 13 residues. V shed 4 bases and J shed 5 bases, with 8 bases lying between them. CDR1 is SNHLY and CDR2 is FYNNEI in the germline V gene. CDR3 nucleotide sequence: TGTGCCAGCAGTGCGAAGGGAACCGGGGAGCTGTTTTTT. It yields the protein CASSAKGTGELFF.

The chain combines TRBV9 with TRBJ1-5; D perhaps matches TRBD1 (6 bases). The CDR3 is 14 amino acids. Trimming left V 0 bases short and J 4 bases short, with 8 bases between. Germline lookup yields CDR1 SGDLS and CDR2 YYNGEE. The CDR3 DNA sequence: TGTGCCAGCAGCGTAGGACAGGTAAATCAGCCCCAGCATTTT. Translated: CASSVGQVNQPQHF.

V and J are TRBV5-5 and TRBJ2-7; 9 bases are shared with TRBD1. Germline assignment: CDR1 SGHKS and CDR2 YYEKEE (reference sequence). The CDR3 consists of 15 residues. Trimming cost V 2 bases and J 3 bases; bases outside gene matches: 6. The CDR3 DNA sequence: TGTGCCAGCAGCTTTGTGGACAGGGGAAACTACGAGCAGTACTTC. Translating gives CASSFVDRGNYEQYF.

This clonotype was seen more than once but under ten times. The chain recombines TRBV11-2 with TRBJ2-1; TRBD2 matches 14 bases. Germline trimming cut 2 bases from V and 14 bases from J; bases unmatched to any gene: 8. Germline V gene lookup returns CDR1 SGHAT and CDR2 FQNNGV. The CDR3 has 15 amino acids. The CDR3 region has the DNA TGTGCCAGCAGCTTATCTCGGACTAGCGGGGGGTGGAAGTTCTTC. Amino acid sequence: CASSLSRTSGGWKFF.

This clonotype was detected only a few times. The chain uses TRBV4-3 and TRBJ2-6; D not resolved. This CDR3 has 17 amino acids. The V gene's germline CDR1 is LGHNA and CDR2 YSLEER. V lost 0 bases and J 0 bases, leaving 9 bases between the germline ends. This CDR3 is CASSQDSRYSGANVLTF. The CDR3 DNA is TGCGCCAGCAGCCAAGACAGTCGGTACTCTGGGGCCAACGTCCTGACTTTC.

V gene TRBV3-1 combines with J gene TRBJ1-2; D is undetermined. In germline, CDR1 is LGHDT, CDR2 YNNKEL (reference sequence). V was pared by 3 bases and J by 7 bases, with 12 bases between. This CDR3 has 13 residues. The CDR3 sequence is CASSQESERGYTF. The CDR3 region has the DNA TGTGCCAGCAGCCAGGAGTCGGAACGTGGCTACACCTTC.

This rearrangement joins TRBV4-3 to TRBJ1-5; D not certain. The CDR3 covers 14 residues. V lost 1 base to trimming and J lost 1 base, with 5 bases between them. Germline V gene lookup returns CDR1 LGHNA and CDR2 YSLEER. The CDR3 loop reads CASSQAWSNQPQHF. Written as DNA, the CDR3 is TGCGCCAGCAGCCAAGCATGGAGCAATCAGCCCCAGCATTTT.

The chain joins TRBV6-1 to TRBJ2-1, with 9 nucleotides matching TRBD2. This CDR3 comprises 15 residues. V trimming: 3 bases; J trimming: 6 bases; junction bases outside the gene matches: 6. The germline gives CDR1 MNHNS, CDR2 SASEGT. CDR3 bases: TGTGCCAGCAGTGAGGTTAGCGGGGGTATCAATGAGCAGTTCTTC. It is translated as CASSEVSGGINEQFF.

This clonotype was observed a few times. This chain joins TRBV2 and TRBJ2-3, with TRBD1 as a possible D gene (5 bases). Between the trimmed V and J ends, which lost 7 bases and 2 bases, there was a span of 10 bases. The CDR3 sequence is 13 residues long. Germline CDR1 SNHLY, CDR2 FYNNEI. CDR3 residues: CASTGLFTDTQYF. The CDR3 DNA is TGTGCCAGCACAGGGCTTTTCACAGATACGCAGTATTTT.

This clonotype was detected a few times. This chain joins TRBV11-1 and TRBJ2-2, with TRBD1 matching 8 bases. V was pared by 5 bases and J by 4 bases, with 9 bases of the junction left unmatched. The CDR3 runs to 16 residues. Germline CDR1 is SGHAT and CDR2 is FQDESV (reference sequence). This CDR3 is CASSKRRTGITGELFF. CDR3 DNA sequence: TGTGCCAGCAGCAAACGTAGGACAGGGATCACCGGGGAGCTGTTTTTT.

This clonotype was seen a handful of times. The chain is built from TRBV3-1 and TRBJ1-6; 8 positions match TRBD1. The germline CDR1 and CDR2 sequences are LGHDT and YNNKEL (reference sequence). J lost 9 bases, V lost 10 bases, and 8 bases had no gene match. The CDR3 has 13 residues. The CDR3 DNA reads TGTGCCACCGCCGGGACAGGTTTTTCACCCCTCCACTTT. It specifies CATAGTGFSPLHF.

This clonotype was found many times. The gene calls are TRBV27 and TRBJ1-1, with D perhaps TRBD1 (5 bases). Trimming took off 8 bases at V and 4 bases at J, with 20 bases between the two ends. This CDR3 has 15 amino acids. Per the germline V gene, CDR1 is MNHEY and CDR2 is SMNVEV (reference sequence). CDR3 in DNA: TGTGCCAGCGGGACGGACGACGGGTTGGGCACTGAAGCTTTCTTT. Translating it yields CASGTDDGLGTEAFF.

This rearrangement joins TRBV12-3 or TRBV12-4 to TRBJ1-2; weak D call: TRBD1 (5 bases). This CDR3 spans 14 amino acids. Trimming stripped 5 bases from V and 8 bases from J, with 18 bases between. Here the CDR3 reads CASSPAGTAWGYTF. The CDR3 coding sequence is TGTGCCAGCAGTCCAGCCGGGACGGCATGGGGCTACACCTTC.

The sample holds a few counts of this clonotype. The gene calls are TRBV5-6 and TRBJ2-3; 9 bases are shared with TRBD1. This CDR3 has 16 amino acids. Trimming at V came to 6 bases and at J to 1 base, leaving 9 bases not matched to a gene. Germline assignment: CDR1 SGHDT and CDR2 YYEEEE. CDR3 sequence: CASNQIRDRGTDTQYF. The CDR3 coding sequence is TGTGCCAGCAACCAAATACGGGACAGGGGCACAGATACGCAGTATTTT. The whole variable domain, remainder taken from reference TRBV5-6 and TRBJ2-3, is DAGVTQSPTHLIKTRGQQVTLRCSPKSGHDTVSWYQQALGQGPQFIFQYYEEEERQRGNFPDRFSGHQFPNYSSELNVNALLLGDSALYLCASNQIRDRGTDTQYFGPGTRLTVL.

This clonotype came up many times. The chain combines TRBV6-5 with TRBJ1-3; perhaps TRBD1 as D (5 bases). Germline CDR1 reads MNHEY; CDR2 reads SVGAGI. The CDR3 is 15 residues long. V lost 2 bases and J 4 bases, leaving 12 bases between the germline ends. The CDR3 sequence is CASSYGSGTGNTIYF. The CDR3 DNA sequence: TGTGCCAGCAGTTACGGCTCAGGGACGGGAAACACCATATATTTT.

The table lists this clonotype with many counts. This chain joins TRBV6-5 and TRBJ2-5; no firm D call. Trimming removed 0 bases from V and 5 bases from J, with 7 bases in between. Germline CDR1 MNHEY, CDR2 SVGAGI. The CDR3 totals 13 residues. The CDR3 coding sequence is TGTGCCAGCAGTTACTCGATCGGGGAGACCCAGTACTTC. It codes for CASSYSIGETQYF.